This passage covers 21 T cell receptor beta chains from one sample sequenced in a study of T cell changes during pregnancy in multiple sclerosis. This table comes from immunoSEQ multiplex PCR, and its TCRdb copy is limited to in-frame clones, with some not included. Found here are about 31,000 clones, about 91% of them singletons; the top ten hold approximately 0.74%. Material: CD4+ T cells from peripheral blood mononuclear cells, obtained in the first trimester of pregnancy. These receptors were taken from a female donor in good health, enrolled as a control in a pregnancy study.

The rearrangement links TRBV11-3 to TRBJ2-3; D is perhaps TRBD2 (5 bases). Germline values: CDR1 SGHNT, CDR2 YENEEA. Trimming removed 4 bases from V and 1 base from J, with 6 bases in between. This CDR3 contains 13 residues. The CDR3 bases are TGTGCCAGCAGCTCCGGGGGCACAGATACGCAGTATTTT. Its protein product is CASSSGGTDTQYF.

The V gene is TRBV5-6, the J gene TRBJ2-1; D is perhaps TRBD2 (5 bases). The CDR3 is made up of 13 amino acids. Germline V gene data show CDR1 as SGHDT and CDR2 as YYEEEE. Trimming pared 0 bases from V and 15 bases from J, leaving 16 bases between. The CDR3 reads CASSLEARSALFF. The CDR3 coding sequence is TGTGCCAGCAGCTTGGAGGCGCGTAGCGCCCTGTTCTTC.

The rearrangement joins TRBV21-1 to TRBJ1-5; TRBD1, as called in the table, went unchecked against the DNA. TRBV21-1 is assigned pseudogene status. CDR3 length: 13 amino acids. The CDR3 is CASPTGADQPQHF. The CDR3 bases are TGTGCCAGCCCCACAGGGGCCGATCAGCCCCAGCATTTT.

The CDR3 region has the DNA TGTGCCAGCAGTTCCCCGGGACAGGGTAATGAAAAACTGTTTTTT. This sequence encodes CASSSPGQGNEKLFF. This chain links TRBV6-5 with TRBJ1-4; TRBD1 matches 9 bases. The CDR3 length is 15 residues. Germline lookup yields CDR1 MNHEY and CDR2 SVGAGI. V was clipped by 4 bases and J by 4 bases; unmatched bases: 4.

V gene TRBV7-2 combines with J gene TRBJ1-2, with 8 bases lining up with TRBD1. Germline V gene lookup returns CDR1 SGHTA and CDR2 FQGNSA. This CDR3 has 15 residues. V shed 1 base, J shed 5 bases, and the junction held 6 bases outside the gene matches. The CDR3 protein is CASSLGSGQGYGYTF. Written as DNA, the CDR3 is TGTGCCAGCAGCTTAGGTTCAGGACAGGGATATGGCTACACCTTC.

In nucleotides, the CDR3 is TGTGCCAGCTCACGGGGAGACGGCAGCAATCAGCCCCAGCATTTT. Amino acid sequence: CASSRGDGSNQPQHF. The chain uses TRBV18 and TRBJ1-5; D remains unclear. The CDR3 loop spans 15 amino acids. The germline CDR1 and CDR2 sequences are KGHSH and LQKENI. The ends were cut back, 4 bases at V and 1 base at J, with 11 bases in the middle.

Turning to this clone: A read error may produce the germline difference seen at one junction end. The chain has TRBV9 and TRBJ1-2, with no clear D. This CDR3 has 12 amino acids. Germline assignment: CDR1 SGDLS and CDR2 YYNGEE. Here the CDR3 reads CANSVVGSGYTF. The DNA of the CDR3 is TGTGCCAACAGCGTAGTGGGGAGCGGCTACACCTTC.

CDR3 protein: CASTETDRGRTQYF. The CDR3 DNA follows: TGTGCCAGCACCGAAACGGACAGGGGGCGTACGCAGTATTTT. This chain connects TRBV6-6 to TRBJ2-3, with 11 positions matching TRBD1. Per the germline V gene, CDR1 is MNHNY and CDR2 is SVGAGI (reference sequence). The CDR3 has 14 residues. V lost 7 bases to trimming and J lost 8 bases; unmatched junction nucleotides: 8.

The V gene is TRBV30, the J gene TRBJ1-2; TRBD1 agrees at 8 bases. The ends lost 0 bases at V and 9 bases at J; junction bases unmatched: 6. CDR1 is GTSNPN, CDR2 SVGIG, per germline (reference sequence). This CDR3 contains 13 residues. The CDR3 DNA sequence: TGTGCCTGGAGTGTCCACAGGGGGATAAGCTACACCTTC. It translates to CAWSVHRGISYTF.

This clone has just one count. The gene calls are TRBV2 and TRBJ2-7; 11 bases agree with TRBD1. Germline V gene sequence: CDR1 SNHLY, CDR2 FYNNEI. J lost 3 bases, V lost 6 bases, and 4 bases had no gene match. CDR3 length: 14 residues. The CDR3 region is CASRTGQGVYEQYF. CDR3 DNA sequence: TGTGCCAGCAGAACGGGACAGGGGGTCTACGAGCAGTACTTC.

The chain is built from TRBV2 and TRBJ1-5; TRBD1 matches at 9 bases. There are 14 residues in the CDR3. Germline CDR1 and CDR2: SNHLY and FYNNEI. J was trimmed by 5 bases and V by 6 bases; bases with no gene match: 5. The DNA of the CDR3 is TGTGCCAGCAGCCGGAGACAGGGGGATCAGCCCCAGCATTTT. This sequence encodes CASSRRQGDQPQHF.

This clone was seen only once. The chain recombines TRBV10-2 with TRBJ2-1; 9 nucleotides match TRBD2. After removal of 8 bases from V and 4 bases from J, the junction contained 6 bases not matched to a gene. The V gene's germline CDR1 is WSHSY and CDR2 SAAADI. The CDR3 length is 14 residues. The CDR3 region is CASRLAGQYNEQFF. CDR3 nucleotide sequence: TGCGCCAGCCGTCTAGCGGGGCAATACAATGAGCAGTTCTTC.

The V and J genes are TRBV7-9 and TRBJ1-3, with 7 bases that match TRBD1. Germline V lookup: CDR1 SEHNR, CDR2 FQNEAQ (reference sequence). V shed 5 bases, J shed 4 bases, and the junction held 5 bases outside the gene matches. This CDR3 is 14 amino acids long. As DNA, the CDR3 is TGTGCCAGCAGCCAACAGGGGTCGGGAAACACCATATATTTT. Its translation is CASSQQGSGNTIYF. The variable domain in full, completed from reference TRBV7-9 and TRBJ1-3, reads DTGVSQNPRHKITKRGQNVTFRCDPISEHNRLYWYRQTLGQGPEFLTYFQNEAQLEKSRLLSDRFSAERPKGSFSTLEIQRTEQGDSAMYLCASSQQGSGNTIYFGEGSWLTVV.

The chain joins TRBV30 to TRBJ1-6; D unresolved. Germline values: CDR1 GTSNPN, CDR2 SVGIG (reference sequence). The CDR3 has 14 amino acids. V shed 4 bases and J shed 4 bases, with 11 bases lying between them. The DNA for the CDR3 is TGTGCCTGGACCAAATCGAGGTATAATTCACCCCTCCACTTT. It codes for CAWTKSRYNSPLHF.

This clone was seen just once. The chain uses TRBV10-3 and TRBJ2-1; a weak D match, TRBD1 (6 bases). The CDR3 is 15 amino acids. CDR1 and CDR2 (germline): ENHRY, SYGVKD. Deletions cut 8 bases from V and 7 bases from J, with 21 bases between. DNA of the CDR3: TGTGCCATCTGGGGGCAGGGGTTAACCAAAAATGAGCAGTTCTTC. The encoded protein is CAIWGQGLTKNEQFF.

The chain links TRBV13 to TRBJ1-2; D perhaps matches TRBD1 (5 bases). The CDR3 length is 13 residues. In germline, CDR1 is PRHDT, CDR2 FYEKMQ (reference sequence). The germline V and J ends were trimmed by 3 bases and 7 bases, with 12 bases remaining between them. CDR3 DNA: TGTGCCAGCAGCTTGCCCGGGGGTATTGGCTACACCTTC. It specifies CASSLPGGIGYTF.

The chain carries TRBV7-3 and TRBJ2-2; 8 bases fit TRBD1. Losses at the gene ends were 2 bases for V and 3 bases for J; bases not matched to a gene: 2. The CDR3 has 15 residues. Germline V gene data show CDR1 as SGHTA and CDR2 as FQGTGA. DNA for the CDR3: TGTGCCAGCAGCTTAGGGGACAGGTACACCGGGGAGCTGTTTTTT. Protein: CASSLGDRYTGELFF.

The chain has TRBV6-6 and TRBJ1-4; TRBD1 agrees at 11 bases. The CDR3 runs to 15 residues. V was clipped by 0 bases and J by 6 bases; unmatched bases: 0. Germline V gene lookup returns CDR1 MNHNY and CDR2 SVGAGI (reference sequence). CDR3 DNA sequence: TGTGCCAGCAGTTACTCGGGACAGGGGGATGAAAAACTGTTTTTT. Protein: CASSYSGQGDEKLFF.

The chain employs TRBV6-5 and TRBJ1-1, with 8 bases that match TRBD1. The CDR3 runs to 15 residues. Germline loops: CDR1 MNHEY, CDR2 SVGAGI. V lost 8 bases to trimming and J lost 1 base; unmatched junction nucleotides: 9. The CDR3: CASGEWTGKNTEAFF. CDR3 sequence (DNA): TGTGCCAGCGGGGAATGGACAGGGAAGAACACTGAAGCTTTCTTT.

The genes are TRBV29-1 and TRBJ1-4, with 8 bases lining up with TRBD1. CDR1 SQVTM and CDR2 ANQGSEA come from the germline V gene. The CDR3 is 13 amino acids. J was trimmed by 8 bases and V by 3 bases; bases with no gene match: 5. CDR3 bases: TGCAGCGTTGAGAAAGGACAGGGAGAAAAACTGTTTTTT. Translated, it gives CSVEKGQGEKLFF.

V usage is TRBV18 and J usage is TRBJ1-1, with 7 bases aligning to TRBD1. Germline V gene data show CDR1 as KGHSH and CDR2 as LQKENI. V lost 3 bases to trimming and J lost 1 base; unmatched junction nucleotides: 5. The CDR3 is made up of 15 amino acids. DNA of the CDR3: TGTGCCAGCTCACCCTTGGGACAGCAGAACACTGAAGCTTTCTTT. This translates into CASSPLGQQNTEAFF.